A single sample is the source of the 26 T cell receptor beta chains below, sequenced in a study of vaccination effects on CD4 cells after COVID-19. The antigens these receptors bind are not known. TCRdb's copy holds only in-frame clones and misses some; the assay was immunoSEQ multiplex PCR. The data show about 59,000 clones, with roughly 78% seen just once and 2% held by the top ten. In the ViraFEST assay, antigen-specific CD4+ clonotypes were identified by expansion after peptide-pool stimulation. CD4+ T cells were isolated after nine to ten days of culture. Vaccination of participants consisted of two doses of either the BNT162b2 or mRNA-1273 vaccine. Material: CD4+ T cells from PBMCs cultured with HCoV-OC43 spike peptides, obtained after COVID-19 vaccination. Regarding subset: HCoV-OC43 spike overlapping peptide pool stimulation. These receptors all come from a human donor who received a COVID-19 vaccine.

This chain uses TRBV2 with TRBJ2-7; possibly TRBD2 for D (6 bases). V was cut by 6 bases and J by 3 bases, with 15 bases left in between. Germline values: CDR1 SNHLY, CDR2 FYNNEI. The CDR3 is 14 amino acids. DNA of the CDR3: TGTGCCAGCAGGAATGGCTGGGGGGTCTACGAGCAGTACGTC. The encoded protein is CASRNGWGVYEQYV.

The rearrangement joins TRBV18 to TRBJ1-4, with 10 bases that match TRBD1. CDR1 and CDR2 from the germline V gene are KGHSH and LQKENI. CDR3 size: 15 residues. With V trimmed by 6 bases and J by 7 bases, 8 bases remained unmatched. This CDR3 is CASSEDRGRSEKLFF. CDR3 DNA: TGTGCCAGCTCGGAAGACAGGGGGCGGAGTGAAAAACTGTTTTTT.

The V gene is TRBV6-6, the J gene TRBJ2-2; 7 nucleotides line up with TRBD2. Germline V gives CDR1 MNHNY, CDR2 SVGAGI (reference sequence). This CDR3 comprises 16 residues. V dropped 5 bases and J dropped 5; count of bases not matched to a gene: 11. CDR3 sequence reads: CASSLTSVGGTGELFF. CDR3 nucleotides: TGTGCCAGCAGTCTTACGTCGGTGGGGGGGACCGGGGAGCTGTTTTTT.

This chain uses TRBV30 with TRBJ2-3, with D perhaps TRBD1 (6 bases). Germline V gives CDR1 GTSNPN, CDR2 SVGIG (reference sequence). The CDR3 length is 12 residues. V lost 5 bases to trimming and J lost 2 bases, with 8 bases between them. As DNA, the CDR3 is TGTGCCTGGGGGACACACACAGATACGCAGTATTTT. Its translation is CAWGTHTDTQYF.

This chain connects TRBV5-1 to TRBJ1-4; D gene unclear. The length of the CDR3 is 14 residues. Germline V gives CDR1 SGHRS, CDR2 YFSETQ. Trimming stripped 0 bases from V and 0 bases from J, with 3 bases between. The CDR3 DNA reads as TGCGCCAGCAGCTTGGCCGCAACTAATGAAAAACTGTTTTTT. As protein: CASSLAATNEKLFF.

This clone was observed a few times. The chain couples TRBV30 to TRBJ2-3, with TRBD2 as a possible D gene (5 bases). The CDR3 is 13 residues long. V was pared by 3 bases and J by 4 bases, with 11 bases between. Germline V CDR1 and CDR2: GTSNPN, SVGIG (reference sequence). The CDR3 reads CAWRTGIADTQYF. The DNA of the CDR3 is TGTGCCTGGAGGACCGGGATCGCAGATACGCAGTATTTT. Combining the CDR3 with reference TRBV30 and TRBJ2-3 gives the whole variable domain SQTIHQWPATLVQPVGSPLSLECTVEGTSNPNLYWYRQAAGRGLQLLFYSVGIGQISSEVPQNLSASRPQDRQFILSSKKLLLSDSGFYLCAWRTGIADTQYFGPGTRLTVL.

This clone was recorded only once. J is TRBJ2-6 and V is TRBV6-5; 7 nucleotides line up with TRBD1. With V trimmed by 6 bases and J by 2 bases, 4 bases remained unmatched. CDR1 MNHEY and CDR2 SVGAGI come from the germline V gene. The CDR3 covers 15 residues. The CDR3 reads CASSRDRAGANVLTF. The CDR3 nucleotides read TGTGCCAGCAGCAGAGACAGGGCTGGGGCCAACGTCCTGACTTTC.

J is TRBJ2-1 and V is TRBV11-2; D possibly corresponds to TRBD1 (7 bases). V lost 2 bases and J lost 3, with 14 bases in between. Germline assignment: CDR1 SGHAT and CDR2 FQNNGV. The CDR3 sequence is 16 residues long. The CDR3 protein is CASSLRAGGLYNEQFF. The CDR3, as DNA: TGTGCCAGCAGCTTAAGGGCAGGGGGGCTCTACAATGAGCAGTTCTTC.

V and J are TRBV19 and TRBJ1-1; possibly TRBD1 for D (5 bases). There are 13 residues in the CDR3. Germline values: CDR1 LNHDA, CDR2 SQIVND (reference sequence). V lost 10 bases and J 4 bases, leaving 16 bases between the germline ends. The CDR3 region has the DNA TGTGCCACTCAGGGTCTTTGGGGCACTGAAGCTTTCTTT. Translated, it gives CATQGLWGTEAFF.

The V gene is TRBV7-9, the J gene TRBJ2-2; no definite D call. The V gene's germline CDR1 is SEHNR and CDR2 FQNEAQ (reference sequence). The V end was cut by 1 base, the J end by 1 base, with 7 bases between. This CDR3 has 15 residues. CDR3 region: CASSLGQQNTGELFF. The CDR3 DNA sequence: TGTGCCAGCAGCTTAGGGCAGCAGAACACCGGGGAGCTGTTTTTT.

This clone appeared a single time. V is TRBV30 and J is TRBJ1-2; 7 bases are a match to TRBD1. Trimming at V came to 7 bases and at J to 5 bases, leaving 10 bases not matched to a gene. There are 13 residues in the CDR3. Germline assignment: CDR1 GTSNPN and CDR2 SVGIG (reference sequence). The CDR3 DNA follows: TGTGCCTCTCACCGACAGGGCCGGTATGGCTACACCTTC. Protein: CASHRQGRYGYTF. Complete variable domain (other parts from reference TRBV30 and TRBJ1-2): SQTIHQWPATLVQPVGSPLSLECTVEGTSNPNLYWYRQAAGRGLQLLFYSVGIGQISSEVPQNLSASRPQDRQFILSSKKLLLSDSGFYLCASHRQGRYGYTFGSGTRLTVV.

This chain connects TRBV3-1 (or the pseudogene TRBV3-2) to TRBJ2-2; D could derive from TRBD1 or TRBD2 (5 bases each). Looked up from germline, CDR1 is LGHDT and CDR2 is YNNKEL (reference sequence). This CDR3 region has 14 residues. With 1 base removed from V and 5 bases from J, the gap between germline ends came to 8 bases. Here the CDR3 DNA reads TGTGCCAGCAGCCAAGTGGGGGAGACCGGGGAGCTGTTTTTT. Amino acids: CASSQVGETGELFF.

The chain has TRBV9 and TRBJ1-1; no clear D. The CDR3 is 13 residues long. Germline values: CDR1 SGDLS, CDR2 YYNGEE. The ends were cut back, 0 bases at V and 1 base at J, with 4 bases in the middle. The CDR3 here is CASSVDRNTEAFF. For the CDR3, the DNA is TGTGCCAGCAGCGTAGACAGGAACACTGAAGCTTTCTTT.

This clone has more than one count but fewer than ten. The rearrangement links TRBV7-9 to TRBJ1-5, with 7 bases aligning to TRBD1. The V gene end was trimmed by 5 bases and the J gene end by 0 bases; junction bases not matched to a gene: 7. This CDR3 region has 16 residues. Germline assignment: CDR1 SEHNR and CDR2 FQNEAQ (reference sequence). The CDR3 DNA is TGTGCCAGCAGCCTAGGGACAGATTTTAGCAATCAGCCCCAGCATTTT. It specifies CASSLGTDFSNQPQHF.

The V and J genes are TRBV14 and TRBJ2-3; 12 bases agree with TRBD2. Germline CDR1 and CDR2: SGHDN and FVKESK. Trimming at V came to 3 bases and at J to 3 bases, leaving 1 base not matched to a gene. The CDR3 consists of 15 residues. CDR3 bases: TGTGCCAGCAGCCATGGACTAGCGGGGACAGATACGCAGTATTTT. Protein sequence: CASSHGLAGTDTQYF.

The chain has TRBV7-8 and TRBJ1-1, with D hard to call. The germline V gene encodes CDR1 SGHVS and CDR2 FQNEAQ. The V gene lost 5 bases and the J gene lost 1 base, with 8 bases spanning the gap. This CDR3 has 13 amino acids. In DNA form, the CDR3 reads TGTGCCAGCAGCCGCCTTGGGAACACTGAAGCTTTCTTT. Encoded protein: CASSRLGNTEAFF.

The J gene is TRBJ2-5, the V gene TRBV6-5; 7 bases are a match to TRBD1. Germline trimming cut 4 bases from V and 7 bases from J; bases unmatched to any gene: 9. The germline gives CDR1 MNHEY, CDR2 SVGAGI. This CDR3 is built from 14 residues. This CDR3 reads CASSSTGASGTQYF. The CDR3, as DNA: TGTGCCAGCAGTTCCACAGGGGCTTCGGGGACCCAGTACTTC.

This rearrangement joins TRBV29-1 to TRBJ2-5; the match to TRBD2 covers 9 bases. Germline V gene data show CDR1 as SQVTM and CDR2 as ANQGSEA. Trimming cost V 4 bases and J 3 bases; bases outside gene matches: 9. This CDR3 is 15 amino acids long. The chain's CDR3 is CSVAFLRLAEETQYF. CDR3 nucleotide sequence: TGCAGCGTTGCCTTTCTAAGACTAGCGGAAGAGACCCAGTACTTC.

The chain carries TRBV7-2 and TRBJ1-2, with D possibly TRBD1 on 6 matching bases. CDR1 is SGHTA, CDR2 FQGNSA, per germline. The CDR3 has 13 amino acids. Trimming stripped 5 bases from V and 4 bases from J, with 11 bases between. The CDR3 reads CASSGGGLYGYTF. The CDR3 DNA is TGTGCCAGCAGCGGTGGGGGGCTCTATGGCTACACCTTC.

The chain has TRBV2 and TRBJ2-7; D not resolved. Per germline, CDR1 SNHLY and CDR2 FYNNEI. The CDR3 loop spans 14 amino acids. Deletions cut 7 bases from V and 6 bases from J, with 19 bases between. The CDR3 region has the DNA TGTGCCAGCACCGAATTGGCCCCCTACCTCGAGCAGTACGTC. It specifies CASTELAPYLEQYV.

The J gene is TRBJ2-4, the V gene TRBV24-1, with D possibly being TRBD2 (6 bases). This CDR3 region has 15 residues. Trimming stripped 3 bases from V and 8 bases from J, with 16 bases between. The germline V gene encodes CDR1 KGHDR and CDR2 SFDVKD. The CDR3 reads CATSDAGRREDIQYF. In DNA, the CDR3 is TGTGCCACCAGTGATGCGGGTCGGAGGGAAGACATTCAGTACTTC.

The CDR3 nucleotides read TGTGCCAGCAGCTCCGAGACAGGGGGCGAGGTTAGCAATCAGCCCCAGCATTTT. Translation: CASSSETGGEVSNQPQHF. This rearrangement joins TRBV6-4 to TRBJ1-5; 10 bases align to TRBD1. V shed 6 bases, J shed 0 bases, and the junction held 11 bases outside the gene matches. CDR1 MRHNA and CDR2 SNTAGT come from the germline V gene. The CDR3 contains 18 residues.

The CDR3 DNA reads as TGTGCCACTAGGACTAGCGGCTACAATGAGCAGTTCTTC. Protein product: CATRTSGYNEQFF. The chain has TRBV12-3 or TRBV12-4 and TRBJ2-1, with 10 bases fitting TRBD2. This CDR3 is 13 amino acids long. The V and J ends lost 10 bases and 3 bases, in that order; junction bases with no gene match: 3.

This clone occurred a few times. The gene calls are TRBV5-1 and TRBJ1-3, with TRBD1 identical over 9 bases. CDR3 length equals 16 residues. Germline assignment: CDR1 SGHRS and CDR2 YFSETQ. V gave up 2 bases and J gave up 2 bases; unmatched junction bases: 5. CDR3: CASSFNGQGTGNTIYF. The CDR3 DNA sequence: TGCGCCAGCAGCTTCAATGGACAGGGGACTGGAAACACCATATATTTT.

The rearrangement uses TRBV7-2 and TRBJ1-2; no clear D. CDR1 is SGHTA and CDR2 is FQGNSA in the germline V gene. This CDR3 comprises 14 residues. The V end lost 0 bases, the J end lost 2 bases, and 7 bases lay between the germline ends. CDR3 in DNA: TGTGCCAGCAGCTTAGCCCAGGAGAACTATGGCTACACCTTC. This gives the protein CASSLAQENYGYTF.

In this sample, this clone turned up a few times. The rearrangement uses TRBV30 and TRBJ2-4, with TRBD1 identical over 8 bases. The germline gives CDR1 GTSNPN, CDR2 SVGIG (reference sequence). The CDR3 is made up of 12 amino acids. The junction had 4 bases not matched to a gene; V was cut back by 5 bases and J by 7 bases. CDR3 coding DNA: TGTGCCTGGCGGAACAGGGGGAACATTCAGTACTTC. Encoded protein: CAWRNRGNIQYF.